Sequencing of this TCR beta chain was carried out in a study of T cells after yellow fever vaccination. MiXCR, run by TCRdb on the 5' RACE reads, gives a single entry per CDR3 protein. This table has about 130,000 distinct CDR3 sequences, less than 8.5% appearing once. Trimming took 10 bases from V and 1 from J, leaving 13 bases between them. The CDR3 consists of 13 residues. This clonotype was observed at least ten times. The sequence was obtained from a man aged 30 to 39 who received the YFV17D yellow fever vaccine. The chain is built from TRBV12-3 or TRBV12-4 and TRBJ1-1, with a weak D call TRBD1 (5 bases). The sequences come from CD4+ T cells sorted from PBMCs, collected 10 days after the yellow fever booster vaccination. CDR3 sequence (DNA): TGTGCCACCACCTCCCAGGGGAACACTGAAGCTTTCTTT. It is translated as CATTSQGNTEAFF.